The present T cell receptor beta chain was sequenced within a study of T cell repertoires in cytomegalovirus infection. Note on this clonotype: Antigen unknown.

TCRdb itself ran the reads through MiXCR, one entry per CDR3 protein. Of some 920,000 distinct CDR3 sequences in the sample, 31% were seen once. CDR3 size: 15 residues. J gave up 2 bases and V 0 bases, and 4 bases lay outside the gene matches. Germline assignment: CDR1 SQVTM and CDR2 ANQGSEA. Sample: cultured CD8+ T cells from PBMCs, taken from culture after CMV antigen stimulation. The genes are TRBV29-1 and TRBJ2-7; 10 bases agree with TRBD1. The TCR sequence derives from a human donor in good health (CMV status not recorded). Some clones in this sample may be carry-over from other donors' samples. The CDR3 reads CSVEDEGQGTYEQYF. CDR3 in DNA: TGCAGCGTTGAAGATGAGGGACAGGGGACCTACGAGCAGTACTTC.